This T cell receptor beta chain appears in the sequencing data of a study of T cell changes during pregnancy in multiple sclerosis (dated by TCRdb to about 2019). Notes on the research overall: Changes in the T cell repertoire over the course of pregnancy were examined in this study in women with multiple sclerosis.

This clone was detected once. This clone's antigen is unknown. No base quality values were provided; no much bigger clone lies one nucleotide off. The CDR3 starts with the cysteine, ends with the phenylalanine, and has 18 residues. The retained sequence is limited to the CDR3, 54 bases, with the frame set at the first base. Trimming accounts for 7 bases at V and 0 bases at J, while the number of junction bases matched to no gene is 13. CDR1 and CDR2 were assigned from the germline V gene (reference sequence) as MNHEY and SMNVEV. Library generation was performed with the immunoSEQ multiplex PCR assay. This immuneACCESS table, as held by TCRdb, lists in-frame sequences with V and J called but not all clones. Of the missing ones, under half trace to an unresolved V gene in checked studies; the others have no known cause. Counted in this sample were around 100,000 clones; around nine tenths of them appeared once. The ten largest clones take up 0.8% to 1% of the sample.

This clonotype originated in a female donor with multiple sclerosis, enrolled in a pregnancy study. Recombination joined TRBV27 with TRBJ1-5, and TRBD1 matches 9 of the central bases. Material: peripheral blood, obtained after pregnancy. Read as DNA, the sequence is TGTGCCAGCAAACCTTCCGGGACAGGGCTCTATAGCAATCAGCCCCAGCATTTT. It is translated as CASKPSGTGLYSNQPQHF.